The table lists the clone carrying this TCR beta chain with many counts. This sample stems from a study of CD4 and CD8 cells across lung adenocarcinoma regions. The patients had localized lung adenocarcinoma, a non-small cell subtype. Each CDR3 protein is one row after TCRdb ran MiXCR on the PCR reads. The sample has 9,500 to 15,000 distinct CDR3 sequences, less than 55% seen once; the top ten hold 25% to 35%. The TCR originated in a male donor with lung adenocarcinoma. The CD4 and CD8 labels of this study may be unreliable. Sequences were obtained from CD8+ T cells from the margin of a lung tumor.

Here the CDR3 reads CASSYQAGGGRTQFF. The CDR3, as DNA: TGTGCCAGCAGTTACCAGGCCGGGGGAGGGAGGACCCAGTTCTTC. V and J are TRBV6-5 and TRBJ2-1; the match to TRBD2 covers 7 bases. The CDR3 sequence is 15 residues long. J lost 13 bases, V lost 2 bases, and 14 bases had no gene match. Germline CDR1 and CDR2: MNHEY and SVGAGI.